Listed below are T cell receptor beta chains from one sample, sequenced in a study of cytomegalovirus exposure and HLA in healthy donors. Measured with immunoSEQ multiplex PCR; TCRdb has only the in-frame clones, and not every one. The sample contains fewer than 85,000 clones, about 79% of which appear only once. The sequenced sample was PBMCs. These TCRs come from a man in his sixties or seventies in good health and CMV-seropositive. CDR3s include the opening cysteine and the closing phenylalanine or tryptophan. Each record gives: D gene, J gene, clone size, V gene, CDR3 protein, CDR3 DNA. A D gene is named only where the DNA matches it firmly. Rows may omit the clone size; those that give it use once, few, many or a size class.

d_call: TRBD1; j_call: TRBJ1-5; clone_size: once; v_call: TRBV2; cdr3_aa: CASMGQGSQPQHF; cdr3_nt: TGTGCCAGCATGGGACAGGGAAGTCAGCCCCAGCATTTT
d_call: TRBD2; j_call: TRBJ2-7; clone_size: .; v_call: TRBV27; cdr3_aa: CASSRTSGSDEQYF; cdr3_nt: TGTGCCAGCAGCAGGACTAGCGGGAGTGACGAGCAGTACTTC
d_call: TRBD1; j_call: TRBJ2-3; clone_size: .; v_call: TRBV5-4; cdr3_aa: CASSQRTGGADTQYF; cdr3_nt: TGTGCCAGCAGCCAACGGACAGGGGGCGCAGATACGCAGTATTTT
d_call: TRBD1; j_call: TRBJ2-1; clone_size: .; v_call: TRBV11-3; cdr3_aa: CASSPGTGDGEQFF; cdr3_nt: TGTGCCAGCAGCCCCGGGACAGGGGACGGGGAGCAGTTCTTC
d_call: TRBD1; j_call: TRBJ1-2; clone_size: .; v_call: TRBV5-4; cdr3_aa: CASSLAGTGTGYTF; cdr3_nt: TGTGCCAGCAGCTTGGCTGGGACAGGGACCGGCTACACCTTC
d_call: .; j_call: TRBJ1-3; clone_size: .; v_call: TRBV6-6; cdr3_aa: CASSLPQGTVDTIYF; cdr3_nt: TGTGCCAGCAGCCTACCTCAGGGTACGGTGGACACCATATATTTT
d_call: .; j_call: TRBJ1-1; clone_size: few; v_call: TRBV9; cdr3_aa: CASSVQGNTEAFF; cdr3_nt: TGTGCCAGCAGCGTGCAGGGGAACACTGAAGCTTTCTTT
d_call: .; j_call: TRBJ2-3; clone_size: .; v_call: TRBV4-1; cdr3_aa: CASSQHPGRQAGDTQYF; cdr3_nt: TGCGCCAGCAGCCAGCACCCGGGAAGACAAGCCGGAGATACGCAGTATTTT
d_call: .; j_call: TRBJ2-5; clone_size: .; v_call: TRBV5-1; cdr3_aa: CASSLGGQETQYF; cdr3_nt: TGCGCCAGCAGCTTGGGAGGACAAGAGACCCAGTACTTC
d_call: .; j_call: TRBJ1-2; clone_size: .; v_call: TRBV28; cdr3_aa: CASSRTPVSSYTF; cdr3_nt: TGTGCCAGCAGCCGGACACCCGTCTCGAGCTACACCTTC
d_call: TRBD2; j_call: TRBJ2-5; clone_size: once; v_call: TRBV18; cdr3_aa: CASSPAEGLAEETQYF; cdr3_nt: TGTGCCAGCTCACCGGCCGAGGGACTAGCGGAAGAGACCCAGTACTTC
d_call: .; j_call: TRBJ1-4; clone_size: once; v_call: TRBV28; cdr3_aa: CASSTTGATNEKLFF; cdr3_nt: TGTGCCAGCAGTACCACAGGCGCAACTAATGAAAAACTGTTTTTT
d_call: .; j_call: TRBJ1-1; clone_size: once; v_call: TRBV2; cdr3_aa: CASSEVSVMNTEAFF; cdr3_nt: TGTGCCAGCAGTGAAGTTTCGGTAATGAACACTGAAGCTTTCTTT
d_call: TRBD1; j_call: TRBJ1-4; clone_size: .; v_call: TRBV5-1; cdr3_aa: CASSSGQGTNEKLFF; cdr3_nt: TGCGCCAGCAGCTCGGGACAGGGAACTAATGAAAAACTGTTTTTT
d_call: .; j_call: TRBJ1-1; clone_size: .; v_call: TRBV6-5; cdr3_aa: CASSRTTVNTEAFF; cdr3_nt: TGTGCCAGCAGTCGTACCACAGTGAACACTGAAGCTTTCTTT
d_call: .; j_call: TRBJ2-1; clone_size: few; v_call: TRBV7-8; cdr3_aa: CASRPGTKPYNEQFF; cdr3_nt: TGTGCCAGCAGACCCGGGACAAAGCCTTACAATGAGCAGTTCTTC
d_call: TRBD1; j_call: TRBJ1-5; clone_size: .; v_call: TRBV18; cdr3_aa: CASSRTGVQPQHF; cdr3_nt: TGTGCCAGCTCACGGACAGGGGTCCAGCCCCAGCATTTT
d_call: TRBD1; j_call: TRBJ2-7; clone_size: .; v_call: TRBV6-5; cdr3_aa: CASRPGTGSYEQYF; cdr3_nt: TGTGCCAGCCGACCCGGGACAGGGTCCTACGAGCAGTACTTC
d_call: .; j_call: TRBJ1-2; clone_size: once; v_call: TRBV5-7; cdr3_aa: CASSLGPGVGGGYTF; cdr3_nt: TGTGCCAGCAGCTTGGGTCCAGGGGTAGGGGGTGGCTACACCTTC
d_call: .; j_call: TRBJ2-3; clone_size: .; v_call: TRBV5-1; cdr3_aa: CASSSGGTDTQYF; cdr3_nt: TGCGCCAGCAGTAGTGGCGGGACAGATACGCAGTATTTT
d_call: .; j_call: TRBJ2-3; clone_size: .; v_call: TRBV15; cdr3_aa: CATRKEQVEDTQYF; cdr3_nt: TGTGCCACCAGAAAAGAGCAGGTCGAAGATACGCAGTATTTT
d_call: TRBD1; j_call: TRBJ1-2; clone_size: .; v_call: TRBV5-6; cdr3_aa: CASSQRQGASYGYTF; cdr3_nt: TGTGCCAGCAGCCAAAGACAGGGGGCTTCCTATGGCTACACCTTC
d_call: TRBD2; j_call: TRBJ2-3; clone_size: .; v_call: TRBV6-7; cdr3_aa: CASSYEDYPAGGESQDTQYF; cdr3_nt: TGTGCCAGCAGTTACGAAGACTACCCAGCGGGAGGCGAATCCCAAGATACGCAGTATTTT